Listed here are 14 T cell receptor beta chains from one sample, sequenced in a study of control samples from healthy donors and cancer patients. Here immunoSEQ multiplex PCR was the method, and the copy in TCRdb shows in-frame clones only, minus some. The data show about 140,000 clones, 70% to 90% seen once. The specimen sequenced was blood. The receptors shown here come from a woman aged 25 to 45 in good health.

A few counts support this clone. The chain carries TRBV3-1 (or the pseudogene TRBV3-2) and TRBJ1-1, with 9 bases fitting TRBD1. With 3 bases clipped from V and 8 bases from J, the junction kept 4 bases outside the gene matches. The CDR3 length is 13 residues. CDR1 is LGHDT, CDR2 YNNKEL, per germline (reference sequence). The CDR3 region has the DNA TGTGCCAGCAGCCACCAAACAGGGGGCGAAGCTTTCTTT. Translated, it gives CASSHQTGGEAFF.

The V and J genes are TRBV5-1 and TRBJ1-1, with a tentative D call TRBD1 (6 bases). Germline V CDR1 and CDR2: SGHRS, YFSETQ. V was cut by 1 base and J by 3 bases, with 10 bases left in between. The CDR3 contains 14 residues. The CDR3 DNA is TGCGCCAGCAGCTTGCACAGGGCGGACACTGAAGCTTTCTTT. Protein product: CASSLHRADTEAFF.

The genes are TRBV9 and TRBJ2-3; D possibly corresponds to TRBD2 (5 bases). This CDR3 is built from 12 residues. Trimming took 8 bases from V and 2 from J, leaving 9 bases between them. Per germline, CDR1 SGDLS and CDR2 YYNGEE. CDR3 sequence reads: CASEGATDTQYF. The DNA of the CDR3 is TGTGCCAGTGAGGGTGCCACAGATACGCAGTATTTT.

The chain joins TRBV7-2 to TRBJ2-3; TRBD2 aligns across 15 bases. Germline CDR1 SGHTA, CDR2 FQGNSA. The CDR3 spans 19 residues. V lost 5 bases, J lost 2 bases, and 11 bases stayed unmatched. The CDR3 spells CASSIRTSGGGWATDTQYF. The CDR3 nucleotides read TGTGCCAGCAGCATACGGACTAGCGGGGGGGGCTGGGCCACAGATACGCAGTATTTT.

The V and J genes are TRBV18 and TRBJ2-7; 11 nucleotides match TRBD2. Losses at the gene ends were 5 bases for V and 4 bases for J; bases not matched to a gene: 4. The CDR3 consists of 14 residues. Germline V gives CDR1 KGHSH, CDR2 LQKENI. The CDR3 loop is CASSVTSGSYEQYF. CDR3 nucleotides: TGTGCCAGCTCAGTAACTAGCGGGAGTTACGAGCAGTACTTC.

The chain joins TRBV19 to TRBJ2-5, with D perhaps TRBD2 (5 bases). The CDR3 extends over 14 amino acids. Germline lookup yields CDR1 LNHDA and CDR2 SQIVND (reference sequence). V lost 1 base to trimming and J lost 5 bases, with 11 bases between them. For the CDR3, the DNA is TGTGCCAGTAGTATAGCCCTAGCAGAGGAGACCCAGTACTTC. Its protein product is CASSIALAEETQYF.

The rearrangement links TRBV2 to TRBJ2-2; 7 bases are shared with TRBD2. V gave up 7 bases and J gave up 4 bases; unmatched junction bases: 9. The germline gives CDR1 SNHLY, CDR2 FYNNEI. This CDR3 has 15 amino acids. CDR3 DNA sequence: TGTGCCAGCATTCGGCTAGCGGCTACCACCGGGGAGCTGTTTTTT. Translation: CASIRLAATTGELFF.

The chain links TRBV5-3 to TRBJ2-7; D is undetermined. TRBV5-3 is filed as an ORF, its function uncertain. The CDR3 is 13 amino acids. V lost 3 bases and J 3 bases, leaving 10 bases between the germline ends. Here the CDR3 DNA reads TGTGCCAGAAGCTGGAGACCCCTCTACGAGCAGTACTTC. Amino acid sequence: CARSWRPLYEQYF.

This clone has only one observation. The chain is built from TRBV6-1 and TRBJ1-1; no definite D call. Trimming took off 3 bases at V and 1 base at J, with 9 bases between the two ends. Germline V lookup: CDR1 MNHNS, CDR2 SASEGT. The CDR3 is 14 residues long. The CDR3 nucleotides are TGTGCCAGCAGTGATAGGCCCCCGAACACTGAAGCTTTCTTT. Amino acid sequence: CASSDRPPNTEAFF.

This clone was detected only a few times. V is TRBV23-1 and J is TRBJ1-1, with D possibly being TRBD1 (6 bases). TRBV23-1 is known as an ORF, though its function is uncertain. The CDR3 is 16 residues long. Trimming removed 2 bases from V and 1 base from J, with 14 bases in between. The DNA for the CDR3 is TGCGCCAGCAGTCAAGCCCTTGGGGACAAGAACACTGAAGCTTTCTTT. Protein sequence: CASSQALGDKNTEAFF.

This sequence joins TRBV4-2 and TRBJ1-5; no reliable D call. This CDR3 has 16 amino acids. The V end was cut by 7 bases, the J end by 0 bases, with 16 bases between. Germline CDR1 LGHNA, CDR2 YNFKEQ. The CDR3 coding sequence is TGTGCCAGCACCTTGGGCGTCTTCTCTAGCAATCAGCCCCAGCATTTT. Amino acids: CASTLGVFSSNQPQHF.

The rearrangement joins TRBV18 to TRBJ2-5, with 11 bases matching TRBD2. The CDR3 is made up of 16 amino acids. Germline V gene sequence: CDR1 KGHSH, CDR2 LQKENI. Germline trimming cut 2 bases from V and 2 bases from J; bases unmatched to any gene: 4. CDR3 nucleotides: TGTGCCAGCTCACCAAGCCTAGCGGGAGGACAAGAGACCCAGTACTTC. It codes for CASSPSLAGGQETQYF.

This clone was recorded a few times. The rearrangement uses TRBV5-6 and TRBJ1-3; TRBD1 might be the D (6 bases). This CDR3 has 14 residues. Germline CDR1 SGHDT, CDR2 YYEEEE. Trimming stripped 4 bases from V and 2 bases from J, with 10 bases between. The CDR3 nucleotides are TGTGCCAGCAGCACACCAGGGGCTGGAAACACCATATATTTT. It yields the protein CASSTPGAGNTIYF.

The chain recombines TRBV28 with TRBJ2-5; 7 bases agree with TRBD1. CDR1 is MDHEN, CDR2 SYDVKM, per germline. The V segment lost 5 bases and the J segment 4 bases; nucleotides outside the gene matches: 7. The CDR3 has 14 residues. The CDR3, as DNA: TGTGCCAGCAGTCCACAGACAGGGCGAGAGACCCAGTACTTC. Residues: CASSPQTGRETQYF. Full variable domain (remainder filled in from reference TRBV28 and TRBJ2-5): DVKVTQSSRYLVKRTGEKVFLECVQDMDHENMFWYRQDPGLGLRLIYFSYDVKMKEKGDIPEGYSVSREKKERFSLILESASTNQTSMYLCASSPQTGRETQYFGPGTRLLVL.